This passage covers 25 T cell receptor beta chains from one sample sequenced in a study of CD8+ T cells in alopecia areata. cDNA prepared by RNA extraction and subsequent reverse transcription served as the template for sequencing. Libraries were prepared by immunoSEQ multiplex PCR; TCRdb keeps only in-frame clonotypes and omits some of them. The sample yields around 140,000 clones, around 49% seen once. The sample here was CD4+ T cells sorted from blood, taken at week 0. These receptors all come from a human donor with alopecia areata.

The chain carries TRBV7-2 and TRBJ2-7; D unresolved. Trimming took off 4 bases at V and 5 bases at J, with 9 bases between the two ends. The CDR3 covers 12 residues. Per the germline V gene, CDR1 is SGHTA and CDR2 is FQGNSA. CDR3 sequence (DNA): TGTGCCAGCAGCTCACTTTCAAACGAGCAGTACTTC. The encoded protein is CASSSLSNEQYF. Full variable domain (missing parts from reference TRBV7-2 and TRBJ2-7): GAGVSQSPSNKVTEKGKDVELRCDPISGHTALYWYRQSLGQGLEFLIYFQGNSAPDKSGLPSDRFSAERTGGSVSTLTIQRTQQEDSAVYLCASSSLSNEQYFGPGTRLTVT.

This sequence joins TRBV29-1 and TRBJ1-2, with D possibly TRBD1 on 6 matching bases. The V end was cut by 7 bases, the J end by 5 bases, with 11 bases between. The CDR3 contains 11 residues. CDR1 is SQVTM, CDR2 ANQGSEA, per germline. The CDR3 loop is CSAGGAYGYTF. The CDR3, as DNA: TGCAGCGCCGGGGGGGCGTATGGCTACACCTTC. Full variable domain (rest looked up from reference TRBV29-1 and TRBJ1-2): SAVISQKPSRDICQRGTSLTIQCQVDSQVTMMFWYRQQPGQSLTLIATANQGSEATYESGFVIDKFPISRPNLTFSTLTVSNMSPEDSSIYLCSAGGAYGYTFGSGTRLTVV.

This clone was recorded a few times. The chain carries TRBV27 and TRBJ2-7, with D possibly being TRBD1 (7 bases). Germline lookup yields CDR1 MNHEY and CDR2 SMNVEV (reference sequence). CDR3 length: 13 amino acids. The V gene lost 7 bases and the J gene lost 2 bases, with 12 bases spanning the gap. CDR3 bases: TGTGCCAGCATGGGACAGCGGGCCTACGAGCAGTACTTC. Its translation is CASMGQRAYEQYF.

The chain combines TRBV10-2 with TRBJ1-1; D is unresolved. The CDR3 is 14 amino acids. Germline lookup yields CDR1 WSHSY and CDR2 SAAADI. V was cut by 3 bases and J by 5 bases, with 13 bases left in between. The CDR3 region has the DNA TGCGCCAGCAGTGAAGAGGGATTTTGGACTGAAGCTTTCTTT. Its protein is CASSEEGFWTEAFF.

This clone has more than one count but fewer than ten. The chain employs TRBV5-1 and TRBJ2-7; TRBD2 is a possible D gene (5 bases). The germline gives CDR1 SGHRS, CDR2 YFSETQ. The CDR3 spans 15 residues. Between the trimmed V and J ends, which lost 3 bases and 3 bases, there was a span of 16 bases. The CDR3 DNA reads TGCGCCAGCAGCTCCCGTGGAGGACCGAGCTACGAGCAGTACTTC. This codes for CASSSRGGPSYEQYF. The full variable domain, rest sourced from reference TRBV5-1 and TRBJ2-7, is KAGVTQTPRYLIKTRGQQVTLSCSPISGHRSVSWYQQTPGQGLQFLFEYFSETQRNKGNFPGRFSGRQFSNSRSEMNVSTLELGDSALYLCASSSRGGPSYEQYFGPGTRLTVT.

This rearrangement joins TRBV5-1 to TRBJ2-3; weak D call: TRBD2 (5 bases). This CDR3 has 14 amino acids. Germline V lookup: CDR1 SGHRS, CDR2 YFSETQ. Trimming removed 0 bases at V and 6 bases at J, with 11 bases between. The CDR3 sequence is CASSLASPGDTQYF. The CDR3 bases are TGCGCCAGCAGCTTGGCATCCCCGGGGGATACGCAGTATTTT.

This clone was detected a few times. The J gene is TRBJ1-2, the V gene TRBV7-2; 8 positions match TRBD1. V lost 5 bases, J lost 8 bases, and 13 bases stayed unmatched. Germline V gene lookup returns CDR1 SGHTA and CDR2 FQGNSA. This CDR3 is built from 15 residues. The CDR3 protein is CASSRRQDRVVGYTF. DNA for the CDR3: TGTGCCAGCAGCAGACGGCAGGACAGGGTTGTAGGCTACACCTTC.

The gene calls are TRBV5-1 and TRBJ2-7, with D possibly being TRBD2 (5 bases). The CDR3 is 14 amino acids. Germline-derived CDR1 and CDR2 are SGHRS and YFSETQ. The germline V and J ends were trimmed by 9 bases and 0 bases, with 16 bases remaining between them. This CDR3 reads CANPRGASSYEQYF. The DNA for the CDR3 is TGCGCCAACCCACGGGGTGCCAGCTCCTACGAGCAGTACTTC.

J is TRBJ1-1 and V is TRBV5-1; no firm D call. The CDR3 contains 13 residues. The germline V gene encodes CDR1 SGHRS and CDR2 YFSETQ. The V end lost 5 bases, the J end lost 0 bases, and 8 bases lay between the germline ends. Written as DNA, the CDR3 is TGCGCCAGCAGGGCTACTATGAACACTGAAGCTTTCTTT. Translating gives CASRATMNTEAFF.

The J gene is TRBJ2-1, the V gene TRBV15; tentatively, D is TRBD1 (6 bases). The CDR3 contains 14 residues. V shed 3 bases and J shed 6 bases, with 12 bases lying between them. The germline CDR1 and CDR2 sequences are LNHNV and YYDKDF (reference sequence). CDR3 sequence: CATSRGKQGNEQFF. The CDR3 nucleotides are TGTGCCACCAGCAGGGGTAAACAGGGCAATGAGCAGTTCTTC.

This clone came up a few times. V gene TRBV7-6 combines with J gene TRBJ2-7, with a weak D call TRBD2 (5 bases). CDR3 length: 15 residues. Germline V gene data show CDR1 as SGHVS and CDR2 as FNYEAQ. V was trimmed by 9 bases and J by 7 bases, leaving 25 bases between them. The CDR3 bases are TGTGCCAGTTCCCCCTTGGGAACGGGATTGGGAGAGCAGTACTTC. Protein: CASSPLGTGLGEQYF.

This clone was observed once. J is TRBJ2-1 and V is TRBV5-1; TRBD2 matches 9 bases. This CDR3 is built from 16 residues. V lost 0 bases and J lost 7; bases outside the gene matches: 8. In germline, CDR1 is SGHRS, CDR2 YFSETQ. CDR3 sequence: CASSLGLAVGENEQFF. The CDR3 coding sequence is TGCGCCAGCAGCTTGGGACTAGCGGTCGGGGAGAATGAGCAGTTCTTC.

The chain employs TRBV2 and TRBJ2-4; no clear D gene. The CDR3 extends over 14 amino acids. Trimming took 8 bases from V and 0 from J, leaving 11 bases between them. CDR1 and CDR2 from the germline V gene are SNHLY and FYNNEI. The CDR3 protein is CASSGLQAKNIQYF. The CDR3 nucleotides are TGTGCCAGCTCCGGGTTACAAGCCAAAAACATTCAGTACTTC.

The genes are TRBV20-1 and TRBJ1-4; no definite D call. Germline V gene data show CDR1 as DFQATT and CDR2 as SNEGSKA (reference sequence). Trimming pared 0 bases from V and 6 bases from J, leaving 2 bases between. The length of the CDR3 is 11 residues. In DNA form, the CDR3 reads TGCAGTGCTAGAGATTATGAAAAACTGTTTTTT. Encoded protein: CSARDYEKLFF.

This clone was seen just once. The chain joins TRBV30 to TRBJ2-5, with D perhaps matching TRBD2 (6 bases). Germline lookup yields CDR1 GTSNPN and CDR2 SVGIG (reference sequence). Trimming took off 0 bases at V and 4 bases at J, with 12 bases between the two ends. The CDR3 length is 14 residues. CDR3 sequence (DNA): TGTGCCTGGAGTGTAAGGAGGGGCGTAGAGACCCAGTACTTC. This gives the protein CAWSVRRGVETQYF.

As to this clone: The same CDR3 arises from other DNA sequences in this sample as well. This sequence joins TRBV30 and TRBJ2-1; no clear D. This CDR3 comprises 12 residues. V lost 0 bases to trimming and J lost 4 bases, with 4 bases between them. Germline V gene sequence: CDR1 GTSNPN, CDR2 SVGIG (reference sequence). The CDR3 protein is CAWSVGYNEQFF. In DNA, the CDR3 is TGTGCCTGGAGTGTTGGGTACAATGAGCAGTTCTTC.

The table lists this clone with a few counts. The chain employs TRBV30 and TRBJ2-1; no clear D gene. The CDR3 is 13 amino acids. The germline V gene encodes CDR1 GTSNPN and CDR2 SVGIG (reference sequence). The V end was cut by 1 base, the J end by 4 bases, with 8 bases between. The CDR3 nucleotides read TGTGCCTGGAGTGCGACCGAGTACAATGAGCAGTTCTTC. It yields the protein CAWSATEYNEQFF. The whole variable domain, remainder taken from reference TRBV30 and TRBJ2-1, is SQTIHQWPATLVQPVGSPLSLECTVEGTSNPNLYWYRQAAGRGLQLLFYSVGIGQISSEVPQNLSASRPQDRQFILSSKKLLLSDSGFYLCAWSATEYNEQFFGPGTRLTVL.

The rearrangement uses TRBV5-6 and TRBJ1-3; D perhaps matches TRBD1 (5 bases). Germline CDR1 reads SGHDT; CDR2 reads YYEEEE. The CDR3 runs 15 residues. V was pared by 0 bases and J by 7 bases, with 14 bases between. The CDR3 here is CASSLAGPTGNTIYF. As DNA, the CDR3 is TGTGCCAGCAGCTTGGCAGGGCCCACCGGTAACACCATATATTTT.

The rearrangement joins TRBV11-2 to TRBJ2-4; maybe TRBD2 (6 bases). Germline lookup yields CDR1 SGHAT and CDR2 FQNNGV. The CDR3 length is 15 residues. V lost 0 bases to trimming and J lost 3 bases, with 9 bases between them. CDR3 DNA: TGTGCCAGCAGCTTAGAGGCGGGAATCAAAAACATTCAGTACTTC. It specifies CASSLEAGIKNIQYF.

The chain links TRBV15 to TRBJ2-3; TRBD1 matches at 8 bases. The ends lost 3 bases at V and 8 bases at J; junction bases unmatched: 13. CDR3 size: 16 residues. CDR1 and CDR2 from the germline V gene are LNHNV and YYDKDF (reference sequence). The CDR3 bases are TGTGCCACCAGCAGGGGGTATGGACAGGGTGAAGGTACGCAGTATTTT. Amino acid sequence: CATSRGYGQGEGTQYF.

This chain connects TRBV28 to TRBJ1-4; perhaps TRBD1 as D (6 bases). CDR1 is MDHEN and CDR2 is SYDVKM in the germline V gene. Between the trimmed V and J ends, which lost 5 bases and 7 bases, there was a span of 11 bases. The CDR3 is made up of 13 amino acids. Written as DNA, the CDR3 is TGTGCCAGCAGTCAGGGGAGGGCTGAAAAACTGTTTTTT. This translates into CASSQGRAEKLFF.

The chain combines TRBV30 with TRBJ2-1, with D unresolved. V dropped 2 bases and J dropped 6 bases, with 8 bases sitting between them. This CDR3 has 12 amino acids. Germline values: CDR1 GTSNPN, CDR2 SVGIG (reference sequence). Here the CDR3 reads CAWSRGSNEQFF. CDR3 nucleotide sequence: TGTGCCTGGAGTCGTGGAAGCAATGAGCAGTTCTTC. Based on the CDR3 plus reference TRBV30 and TRBJ2-1, the full variable domain is SQTIHQWPATLVQPVGSPLSLECTVEGTSNPNLYWYRQAAGRGLQLLFYSVGIGQISSEVPQNLSASRPQDRQFILSSKKLLLSDSGFYLCAWSRGSNEQFFGPGTRLTVL.

Written as DNA, the CDR3 is TGTGCCTGGAGGCTAGCGGGAGCAGGCCACGAGCAGTACTTC. Protein sequence: CAWRLAGAGHEQYF. The chain employs TRBV30 and TRBJ2-7, with 10 positions matching TRBD2. Trimming removed 3 bases from V and 5 bases from J; junction bases left unmatched: 7. CDR1 is GTSNPN and CDR2 is SVGIG in the germline V gene (reference sequence). CDR3 length equals 14 residues.

This clone was detected only a few times. The V call is TRBV30, the J call TRBJ2-1; no definite D call. This CDR3 comprises 11 residues. Germline lookup yields CDR1 GTSNPN and CDR2 SVGIG (reference sequence). V was trimmed by 7 bases and J by 0 bases, leaving 4 bases between them. The DNA for the CDR3 is TGTGCCTTTACCTCCTACAATGAGCAGTTCTTC. Encoded protein: CAFTSYNEQFF. The full variable domain, rest sourced from reference TRBV30 and TRBJ2-1, is SQTIHQWPATLVQPVGSPLSLECTVEGTSNPNLYWYRQAAGRGLQLLFYSVGIGQISSEVPQNLSASRPQDRQFILSSKKLLLSDSGFYLCAFTSYNEQFFGPGTRLTVL.

This clone was seen repeatedly, ten times or more. V and J are TRBV6-1 and TRBJ2-3, with unresolved D. Germline lookup yields CDR1 MNHNS and CDR2 SASEGT. V lost 1 base and J lost 3, with 2 bases in between. This CDR3 contains 12 residues. The DNA of the CDR3 is TGTGCCAGCAGTGAAGGGACAGATACGCAGTATTTT. This gives the protein CASSEGTDTQYF.